Shown below are 30 T cell receptor beta chains from a single sample sequenced in a study of post-analysis software for immune sequencing data. Unique molecular identifiers were carried by the TCR beta cDNA libraries. TCRdb used MiXCR to reprocess the PCR reads, holding one entry per CDR3 protein. Of some 260,000 distinct CDR3 sequences listed, 36% are singletons. Study-wide results and limits: About 5 TRBV segments were more frequent in patients than controls; TRBV5-6, TRBV5-1 and TRBV20-1 belonged to this group.

Their target antigens are unknown. Source material: blood. These receptors originate from a girl aged 10-17 years with multiple sclerosis.

This clonotype was detected many times. This chain connects TRBV6-4 to TRBJ1-5; the match to TRBD1 covers 7 bases. The CDR3 spans 13 residues. CDR1 is MRHNA, CDR2 SNTAGT, per germline. V dropped 6 bases and J dropped 4; count of bases not matched to a gene: 3. The chain's CDR3 is CASSSDRNQPQHF. In nucleotides, the CDR3 is TGTGCCAGCAGCTCGGACAGGAATCAGCCCCAGCATTTT.

The rearrangement joins TRBV12-3 or TRBV12-4 to TRBJ2-3; D not certain. The germline V and J ends were trimmed by 4 bases and 15 bases, with 17 bases remaining between them. The CDR3 extends over 12 amino acids. CDR3 DNA: TGTGCCAGCAGTTCAGGAGCAGATACGGAATATTTT. This codes for CASSSGADTEYF.

About this clonotype itself: The junction shows a germline mismatch at one end, possibly a read error. CDR3 residues: CSAADPTNEKRFF. The DNA for the CDR3 is TGCAGCGCGGCAGACCCCACTAATGAAAAACGGTTTTTT. The chain recombines TRBV29-1 with TRBJ1-4; D ambiguous. Germline CDR1 SQVTM, CDR2 ANQGSEA. This CDR3 is built from 13 residues.

This clonotype has only a few counts. The chain is built from TRBV7-7 and TRBJ2-7; tentative D call: TRBD1 (5 bases). The J call may not be correct, given that the DNA end is closer to TRBJ2-5. The CDR3 loop spans 14 amino acids. CDR1 and CDR2 from the germline V gene are SSHAT and FNYEAQ (reference sequence). CDR3 in DNA: TGTGCTAGCTCAGGGTCCAGGGTTACAGAGACCCAGTACTTC. Translating it yields CASSGSRVTETQYF.

The V and J genes are TRBV20-1 and TRBJ2-7; D may match TRBD1 or TRBD2 (6 bases each). Germline assignment: CDR1 DFQATT and CDR2 SNEGSKA (reference sequence). Between the trimmed V and J ends, which lost 5 bases and 2 bases, there was a span of 16 bases. The length of the CDR3 is 14 residues. CDR3 loop: CSASLRGGPYEQYF. Here the CDR3 DNA reads TGCAGTGCTTCCCTTAGAGGGGGGCCCTACGAGCAGTACTTC.

The V and J genes are TRBV6-1 and TRBJ1-5; D unclear. Germline V gene sequence: CDR1 MNHNS, CDR2 SASEGT. V lost 2 bases and J 4 bases, leaving 6 bases between the germline ends. This CDR3 contains 13 residues. The CDR3 here is CASSELGNQPQHF. CDR3 DNA: TGTGCCAGCAGTGAACTGGGGAATCAGCCCCAGCATTTT.

This clonotype was observed many times. The chain recombines TRBV5-1 with TRBJ2-1, with 8 bases identical to TRBD2. The germline gives CDR1 SGHRS, CDR2 YFSETQ. The CDR3 runs 17 residues. Trimming removed 0 bases from V and 5 bases from J; junction bases left unmatched: 10. For the CDR3, the DNA is TGCGCCAGCAGCTTGGAACCAGGCGGGACTAGTGACAATGAGCAGTTCTTC. It encodes CASSLEPGGTSDNEQFF.

This clonotype was seen at least ten times. The chain recombines TRBV7-2 with TRBJ2-3, with D perhaps TRBD2 (6 bases). In germline, CDR1 is SGHTA, CDR2 FQGNSA. Trimming left V 4 bases short and J 11 bases short, with 16 bases between. CDR3 size: 13 residues. The CDR3 region is CASSSNPEGRQYF. The CDR3 region has the DNA TGTGCCAGCAGCTCCAACCCGGAGGGGAGGCAGTATTTT.

This clonotype was seen repeatedly, ten times or more. The rearrangement uses TRBV29-1 and TRBJ2-3; D unresolved. CDR3 size: 10 residues. Germline CDR1 SQVTM, CDR2 ANQGSEA. Trimming removed 4 bases at V and 5 bases at J, with 4 bases between. CDR3 sequence reads: CSVGRDTQYF. The CDR3 DNA reads TGCAGCGTTGGGAGAGATACGCAGTATTTT.

There are many counts of this clonotype. The rearrangement links TRBV15 to TRBJ2-5, with D possibly matching TRBD2 (6 bases). The length of the CDR3 is 16 residues. CDR1 is LNHNV and CDR2 is YYDKDF in the germline V gene (reference sequence). Between the trimmed V and J ends, which lost 0 bases and 4 bases, there was a span of 15 bases. DNA of the CDR3: TGTGCCACCAGCAGAGATCCCCTGCCGGGACTAGAGACCCAGTACTTC. Translating it yields CATSRDPLPGLETQYF.

This clonotype was detected many times. This rearrangement joins TRBV2 to TRBJ2-1; D is unresolved. Trimming removed 7 bases at V and 11 bases at J, with 9 bases between. The CDR3 covers 10 residues. CDR1 is SNHLY and CDR2 is FYNNEI in the germline V gene. The CDR3 is CASNLEKQFF. CDR3 bases: TGTGCCAGCAATCTTGAGAAGCAGTTCTTC.

This clonotype was recorded many times. This chain joins TRBV20-1 and TRBJ1-5; D gene uncertain. CDR1 is DFQATT and CDR2 is SNEGSKA in the germline V gene (reference sequence). CDR3 length equals 12 residues. CDR3 region: CSRRAGDQPQHF. CDR3 coding DNA: TGCAGCCGAAGGGCCGGGGATCAGCCCCAGCATTTT.

This clonotype was detected only a few times. CDR3: CASSGSGPHRDTQYF. In DNA form, the CDR3 reads TGTGCCAGCAGCGGGAGTGGTCCGCATAGAGATACGCAGTATTTT. The chain carries TRBV9 and TRBJ2-3; no reliable D call. Germline V CDR1 and CDR2: SGDLS, YYNGEE. With 3 bases removed from V and 5 bases from J, the gap between germline ends came to 16 bases. CDR3 length equals 15 residues.

Sample share makes this clonotype large. The chain employs TRBV30 and TRBJ2-1; D is undetermined. The CDR3 contains 11 residues. CDR1 GTSNPN and CDR2 SVGIG come from the germline V gene (reference sequence). Trimming shortened V by 2 bases and J by 6 bases, and 5 bases separated the two germline ends. Written as DNA, the CDR3 is TGTGCCTGGAGTACAGTCAATGAGCAGTTCTTC. Residues: CAWSTVNEQFF.

This clonotype was seen a handful of times. J is TRBJ1-1 and V is TRBV7-9; perhaps TRBD1 as D (6 bases). The length of the CDR3 is 12 residues. Trimming took 1 base from V and 11 from J, leaving 11 bases between them. Per the germline V gene, CDR1 is SEHNR and CDR2 is FQNEAQ (reference sequence). The CDR3 spells CASSLEQGRAFF. CDR3 coding DNA: TGTGCCAGCAGCTTAGAACAGGGTAGGGCTTTCTTT.

The chain employs TRBV20-1 and TRBJ2-1; 9 bases agree with TRBD2. The CDR3 loop spans 17 amino acids. V lost 0 bases and J lost 1; bases outside the gene matches: 7. The germline CDR1 and CDR2 sequences are DFQATT and SNEGSKA (reference sequence). The CDR3 here is CSAREWLAGRSYNEQFF. In DNA form, the CDR3 reads TGCAGTGCTAGAGAGTGGCTAGCGGGAAGGTCCTACAATGAGCAGTTCTTC.

The chain joins TRBV6-5 to TRBJ2-5, with 12 bases lining up with TRBD2. Germline V gives CDR1 MNHEY, CDR2 SVGAGI. With 4 bases clipped from V and 11 bases from J, the junction kept 17 bases outside the gene matches. The CDR3 contains 17 residues. The CDR3 protein is CASSSTSGGQINNEQYF. The CDR3 coding sequence is TGTGCCAGCAGTTCGACTAGCGGGGGACAAATAAACAATGAGCAGTACTTC.

This clonotype was picked up many times. This chain links TRBV25-1 with TRBJ2-3; TRBD2 aligns across 10 bases. The CDR3 has 18 amino acids. V lost 6 bases and J lost 1; bases outside the gene matches: 13. From germline, CDR1 is MGHDK and CDR2 SYGVNS. CDR3 DNA sequence: TGTGCCAGCAGGATAGGCGGGAGCGGGAGGGCTGGCACAGATACGCAGTATTTT. Its translation: CASRIGGSGRAGTDTQYF.

The table lists this clonotype with many counts. The chain uses TRBV5-5 and TRBJ2-1, with D tentatively TRBD1 or TRBD2 (5 bases each). Germline CDR1 and CDR2: SGHKS and YYEKEE (reference sequence). The V gene lost 1 base and the J gene lost 3 bases, with 11 bases spanning the gap. This CDR3 has 15 amino acids. The CDR3, as DNA: TGTGCCAGCAGCTTGTTATGGGGGTTCTACAATGAGCAGTTCTTC. Translation: CASSLLWGFYNEQFF. The variable domain in full, with the rest retrieved from reference TRBV5-5 and TRBJ2-1, is DAGVTQSPTHLIKTRGQQVTLRCSPISGHKSVSWYQQVLGQGPQFIFQYYEKEERGRGNFPDRFSARQFPNYSSELNVNALLLGDSALYLCASSLLWGFYNEQFFGPGTRLTVL.

The chain employs TRBV6-5 and TRBJ2-6; D is undetermined. The germline gives CDR1 MNHEY, CDR2 SVGAGI. The CDR3 is 15 amino acids. The germline V and J ends were trimmed by 5 bases and 0 bases, with 8 bases remaining between them. The CDR3 here is CASSQFGSGANVLTF. The DNA for the CDR3 is TGTGCCAGCAGTCAATTCGGCTCTGGGGCCAACGTCCTGACTTTC.

The chain links TRBV20-1 to TRBJ2-7; a possible D gene is TRBD1 (5 bases). This CDR3 contains 12 residues. V was shortened by 3 bases and J by 5 bases, with 11 bases between the two germline ends. The germline CDR1 and CDR2 sequences are DFQATT and SNEGSKA (reference sequence). The CDR3 DNA reads as TGCAGTGCTAGCGGACAATTCAACGAGCAGTACTTC. It yields the protein CSASGQFNEQYF.

This clonotype was recorded many times. The chain joins TRBV6-5 to TRBJ2-1; D remains ambiguous. Per germline, CDR1 MNHEY and CDR2 SVGAGI. The CDR3 extends over 14 amino acids. V was pared by 0 bases and J by 1 base, with 4 bases between. The CDR3 spells CASSYSRSYNEQFF. The CDR3 DNA is TGTGCCAGCAGTTACTCGAGGTCCTACAATGAGCAGTTCTTC.

This clonotype was observed at least ten times. The chain combines TRBV20-1 with TRBJ2-3; 8 positions match TRBD2. Germline V CDR1 and CDR2: DFQATT, SNEGSKA (reference sequence). Losses at the gene ends were 1 base for V and 4 bases for J; bases not matched to a gene: 7. The CDR3 contains 15 residues. The CDR3 loop is CSARVASGFSDTQYF. The CDR3 bases are TGCAGTGCTAGAGTGGCTAGCGGGTTCTCAGATACGCAGTATTTT.

The rearrangement uses TRBV9 and TRBJ1-1; 8 positions match TRBD1. After removal of 3 bases from V and 4 bases from J, the junction contained 17 bases not matched to a gene. The CDR3 has 18 residues. In germline, CDR1 is SGDLS, CDR2 YYNGEE. The CDR3 here is CASSGAQGALVLGTEAFF. The CDR3 region has the DNA TGTGCCAGCAGCGGAGCTCAGGGGGCATTGGTCCTGGGCACTGAAGCTTTCTTT.

J is TRBJ2-3 and V is TRBV29-1; TRBD1 agrees at 10 bases. The ends lost 5 bases at V and 0 bases at J; junction bases unmatched: 14. Germline V lookup: CDR1 SQVTM, CDR2 ANQGSEA. The length of the CDR3 is 18 residues. The CDR3 DNA reads TGCAGCGTTCGCACCGGGACAGGGGCTTCCACTAGCACAGATACGCAGTATTTT. It specifies CSVRTGTGASTSTDTQYF.

The rearrangement uses TRBV12-3 or TRBV12-4 and TRBJ2-7, with TRBD2 matching 11 bases. V lost 3 bases, J lost 3 bases, and 7 bases stayed unmatched. CDR3 size: 16 residues. The CDR3 spells CASSFRTSGGHYEQYF. The CDR3 nucleotides read TGTGCCAGCAGTTTTAGAACTAGCGGGGGCCACTACGAGCAGTACTTC.

The CDR3 bases are TGTGCCAGCAGCCAAGATGTCGGGACATCTGTCTATGGCTACACCTTC. It yields the protein CASSQDVGTSVYGYTF. The gene calls are TRBV3-1 and TRBJ1-2, with TRBD1 as a possible D gene (6 bases). The CDR3 has 16 residues. V gave up 0 bases and J gave up 4 bases, with 15 bases separating them. Per the germline V gene, CDR1 is LGHDT and CDR2 is YNNKEL (reference sequence).

V usage is TRBV12-3 or TRBV12-4 and J usage is TRBJ2-3; D may match TRBD1 or TRBD2 (5 bases each). This CDR3 spans 13 amino acids. V was trimmed by 7 bases and J by 5 bases, leaving 13 bases between them. CDR3 sequence: CASKGLRGDTQYF. In nucleotides, the CDR3 is TGTGCCAGCAAGGGGTTGAGGGGAGATACGCAGTATTTT.

A few counts support this clonotype. The V and J genes are TRBV5-1 and TRBJ2-7, with a tentative D call TRBD2 (5 bases). Trimming stripped 3 bases from V and 2 bases from J, with 21 bases between. The CDR3 contains 17 residues. Germline V gene data show CDR1 as SGHRS and CDR2 as YFSETQ. The CDR3 here is CASSSPRRGEGTYEQYF. The CDR3 DNA is TGCGCCAGCAGCTCCCCTCGTCGCGGTGAGGGAACCTACGAGCAGTACTTC. The full variable domain, its missing parts supplied by reference TRBV5-1 and TRBJ2-7, is KAGVTQTPRYLIKTRGQQVTLSCSPISGHRSVSWYQQTPGQGLQFLFEYFSETQRNKGNFPGRFSGRQFSNSRSEMNVSTLELGDSALYLCASSSPRRGEGTYEQYFGPGTRLTVT.

Many counts were recorded for this clonotype. The gene calls are TRBV2 and TRBJ2-1; weak D call: TRBD2 (5 bases). The germline V gene encodes CDR1 SNHLY and CDR2 FYNNEI. The CDR3 has 17 residues. V was pared by 4 bases and J by 0 bases, with 16 bases between. The CDR3 nucleotides are TGTGCCAGCAGTGTCCCGGACTCACCTAGCTCCTACAATGAGCAGTTCTTC. Protein: CASSVPDSPSSYNEQFF.